The sample holds a few counts of the clone carrying this T cell receptor beta chain. The sample belongs to a study of OX40 agonist ivuxolimab in advanced cancers. The CDR3 is 14 amino acids. With 4 bases clipped from V and 6 bases from J, the junction kept 2 bases outside the gene matches. Germline V CDR1 and CDR2: SNHLY, FYNNEI. Clones were read by immunoSEQ multiplex PCR, and TCRdb kept only the in-frame ones, dropping some. The sample yields approximately 89,000 clones, around 90% seen once. J is TRBJ1-4 and V is TRBV2; 10 positions agree with TRBD1. The source of this sequence is an adult with an advanced solid tumor such as melanoma, head and neck, liver or kidney cancer. The specimen comprised CD4+ or CD8+ T cells sorted from blood, sampled in a trial of the OX40 agonist ivuxolimab. CDR3 DNA sequence: TGTGCCAGCAGTGCGACAGGGGGCTATGAAAAACTGTTTTTT. It specifies CASSATGGYEKLFF.